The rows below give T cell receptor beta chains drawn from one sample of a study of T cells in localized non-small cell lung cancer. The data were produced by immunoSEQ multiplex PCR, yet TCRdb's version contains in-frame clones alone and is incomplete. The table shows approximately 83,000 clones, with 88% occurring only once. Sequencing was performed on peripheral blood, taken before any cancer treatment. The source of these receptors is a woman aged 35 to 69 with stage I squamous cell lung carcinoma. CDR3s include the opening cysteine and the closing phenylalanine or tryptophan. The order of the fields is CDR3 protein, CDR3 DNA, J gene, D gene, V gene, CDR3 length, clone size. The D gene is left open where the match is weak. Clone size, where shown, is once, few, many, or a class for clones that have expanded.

CDR3 protein: CASSLDRGQPQHF
CDR3 DNA: TGTGCCAGCAGCCTCGACAGGGGACAGCCCCAGCATTTT
J gene: TRBJ1-5
D gene: TRBD1
V gene: TRBV28
CDR3 length: 13
clone size: -

CDR3 protein: CASSFYSRENEKLFF
CDR3 DNA: TGCGCCAGCAGCTTCTACAGCCGAGAGAATGAAAAACTGTTTTTT
J gene: TRBJ1-4
D gene: -
V gene: TRBV5-1
CDR3 length: 15
clone size: -

CDR3 protein: CSVVRQPPPDTQYF
CDR3 DNA: TGCAGCGTTGTGAGGCAGCCTCCCCCGGATACGCAGTATTTT
J gene: TRBJ2-3
D gene: -
V gene: TRBV29-1
CDR3 length: 14
clone size: -

CDR3 protein: CASRTGPYGYTF
CDR3 DNA: TGTGCCAGCAGGACAGGGCCCTATGGCTACACCTTC
J gene: TRBJ1-2
D gene: TRBD1
V gene: TRBV27
CDR3 length: 12
clone size: -

CDR3 protein: CASSLVQGSGGNTIYF
CDR3 DNA: TGTGCCAGCAGCTTGGTCCAGGGGTCGGGTGGAAACACCATATATTTT
J gene: TRBJ1-3
D gene: -
V gene: TRBV5-5
CDR3 length: 16
clone size: -

CDR3 protein: CASSLKGVKNIQYF
CDR3 DNA: TGTGCCAGCAGCTTGAAAGGGGTCAAAAACATTCAGTACTTC
J gene: TRBJ2-4
D gene: -
V gene: TRBV5-4
CDR3 length: 14
clone size: -

CDR3 protein: CASSENLPPVEQYF
CDR3 DNA: TGTGCCAGCAGTGAGAACCTACCCCCGGTCGAGCAGTACTTC
J gene: TRBJ2-7
D gene: -
V gene: TRBV6-1
CDR3 length: 14
clone size: -

CDR3 protein: CASSERALAATYEQYF
CDR3 DNA: TGTGCCAGCAGTGAACGTGCGCTAGCGGCGACCTACGAGCAGTACTTC
J gene: TRBJ2-7
D gene: TRBD2
V gene: TRBV6-1
CDR3 length: 16
clone size: -

CDR3 protein: CASVVGQDQPQHF
CDR3 DNA: TGTGCCAGCGTCGTAGGGCAGGATCAGCCCCAGCATTTT
J gene: TRBJ1-5
D gene: -
V gene: TRBV6-6
CDR3 length: 13
clone size: -

CDR3 protein: CATLYSGANVLTF
CDR3 DNA: TGTGCCACTCTGTACTCTGGGGCCAACGTCCTGACTTTC
J gene: TRBJ2-6
D gene: -
V gene: TRBV6-6
CDR3 length: 13
clone size: -

CDR3 protein: CAWRSLSAQGYHEQYF
CDR3 DNA: TGTGCCTGGAGGTCCCTCTCTGCACAGGGTTACCACGAGCAGTACTTC
J gene: TRBJ2-7
D gene: -
V gene: TRBV30
CDR3 length: 16
clone size: -

CDR3 protein: CASSEARAQSSGNTIYF
CDR3 DNA: TGTGCCAGCAGTGAAGCAAGGGCACAGTCCTCTGGAAACACCATATATTTT
J gene: TRBJ1-3
D gene: -
V gene: TRBV6-1
CDR3 length: 17
clone size: -

CDR3 protein: CAISTGLTYEQYF
CDR3 DNA: TGTGCCATCAGTACAGGTCTCACCTACGAGCAGTACTTC
J gene: TRBJ2-7
D gene: -
V gene: TRBV10-3
CDR3 length: 13
clone size: once

CDR3 protein: CASSIGGRGLEQYF
CDR3 DNA: TGTGCCAGTAGTATCGGGGGAAGGGGTCTCGAGCAGTACTTC
J gene: TRBJ2-7
D gene: -
V gene: TRBV19
CDR3 length: 14
clone size: -

CDR3 protein: CASSDFRAGRYGYTF
CDR3 DNA: TGTGCCAGCAGTGATTTTAGGGCAGGGCGGTATGGCTACACCTTC
J gene: TRBJ1-2
D gene: -
V gene: TRBV6-1
CDR3 length: 15
clone size: -

CDR3 protein: CASSVADRGLYEQYF
CDR3 DNA: TGTGCCAGCAGTGTCGCGGACAGGGGGCTATACGAGCAGTACTTC
J gene: TRBJ2-7
D gene: TRBD1
V gene: TRBV6-1
CDR3 length: 15
clone size: -

CDR3 protein: CSGGSREKGGYTF
CDR3 DNA: TGCAGCGGGGGTAGCAGGGAGAAGGGGGGCTACACCTTC
J gene: TRBJ1-2
D gene: -
V gene: TRBV29-1
CDR3 length: 13
clone size: -

CDR3 protein: CASSDSAGGADTQYF
CDR3 DNA: TGTGCCAGCAGTGACTCGGCAGGGGGTGCAGATACGCAGTATTTT
J gene: TRBJ2-3
D gene: TRBD1
V gene: TRBV6-4
CDR3 length: 15
clone size: many

CDR3 protein: CASSGPSGTLNEQFF
CDR3 DNA: TGTGCCAGCAGTGGACCGTCGGGCACGTTGAATGAGCAGTTCTTC
J gene: TRBJ2-1
D gene: -
V gene: TRBV9
CDR3 length: 15
clone size: -

CDR3 protein: CASVRRTNNYEQYF
CDR3 DNA: TGTGCCAGCGTCCGGCGGACGAATAACTACGAGCAGTACTTC
J gene: TRBJ2-7
D gene: -
V gene: TRBV2
CDR3 length: 14
clone size: -

CDR3 protein: CASMGESAYEQYF
CDR3 DNA: TGTGCCAGCATGGGGGAGTCCGCCTACGAGCAGTACTTC
J gene: TRBJ2-7
D gene: -
V gene: TRBV5-6
CDR3 length: 13
clone size: -

CDR3 protein: CASSPAPTGDTEAFF
CDR3 DNA: TGTGCCAGCAGCCCCGCCCCTACAGGGGACACTGAAGCTTTCTTT
J gene: TRBJ1-1
D gene: TRBD1
V gene: TRBV4-2
CDR3 length: 15
clone size: -

CDR3 protein: CASSPLLGQVIEQYF
CDR3 DNA: TGTGCCAGCAGCCCCCTCCTGGGACAGGTAATCGAGCAGTACTTC
J gene: TRBJ2-7
D gene: TRBD1
V gene: TRBV5-6
CDR3 length: 15
clone size: -

CDR3 protein: CATSRGASLRTNEKLFF
CDR3 DNA: TGTGCCACCAGCAGAGGAGCCTCCCTGCGCACTAATGAAAAACTGTTTTTT
J gene: TRBJ1-4
D gene: -
V gene: TRBV15
CDR3 length: 17
clone size: -

CDR3 protein: CASSRGTASTDTQYF
CDR3 DNA: TGCGCCAGCAGCCGCGGGACAGCAAGCACAGATACGCAGTATTTT
J gene: TRBJ2-3
D gene: -
V gene: TRBV5-1
CDR3 length: 15
clone size: -

CDR3 protein: CASSPGSPTSADTQYF
CDR3 DNA: TGTGCCAGCAGTCCAGGTTCTCCCACTTCAGCGGATACGCAGTATTTT
J gene: TRBJ2-3
D gene: -
V gene: TRBV2
CDR3 length: 16
clone size: -

CDR3 protein: CASSQDMSYEQYF
CDR3 DNA: TGTGCCAGCAGCCAGGACATGAGCTACGAGCAGTACTTC
J gene: TRBJ2-7
D gene: -
V gene: TRBV6-1
CDR3 length: 13
clone size: -

CDR3 protein: CASSRVQETQYF
CDR3 DNA: TGTGCCAGCAGTAGGGTCCAAGAGACCCAGTACTTC
J gene: TRBJ2-5
D gene: -
V gene: TRBV2
CDR3 length: 12
clone size: -

CDR3 protein: CASSVSTGDSSYNSPLHF
CDR3 DNA: TGTGCCAGCAGTGTGTCGACGGGGGATAGCTCCTATAATTCACCCCTCCACTTT
J gene: TRBJ1-6
D gene: -
V gene: TRBV2
CDR3 length: 18
clone size: -

CDR3 protein: CASSRRDDSYEQYF
CDR3 DNA: TGCGCCAGCAGTCGTAGGGACGACTCCTACGAGCAGTACTTC
J gene: TRBJ2-7
D gene: -
V gene: TRBV5-1
CDR3 length: 14
clone size: few

CDR3 protein: CAISWSGGHGYTF
CDR3 DNA: TGTGCCATCAGTTGGTCGGGAGGGCATGGCTACACCTTC
J gene: TRBJ1-2
D gene: -
V gene: TRBV10-3
CDR3 length: 13
clone size: -

CDR3 protein: CASSPDPSSYNEQFF
CDR3 DNA: TGTGCCAGCAGCCCCGACCCGAGCTCCTACAATGAGCAGTTCTTC
J gene: TRBJ2-1
D gene: -
V gene: TRBV7-3
CDR3 length: 15
clone size: -

CDR3 protein: CASSPRAAGDTGELFF
CDR3 DNA: TGTGCCAGCAGCCCCAGGGCAGCGGGGGACACCGGGGAGCTGTTTTTT
J gene: TRBJ2-2
D gene: TRBD2
V gene: TRBV4-2
CDR3 length: 16
clone size: -

CDR3 protein: CASSQETGNGYTF
CDR3 DNA: TGCGCCAGCAGCCAAGAGACAGGGAATGGCTACACCTTC
J gene: TRBJ1-2
D gene: TRBD1
V gene: TRBV4-1
CDR3 length: 13
clone size: -

CDR3 protein: CASRNTWTGELFF
CDR3 DNA: TGTGCCAGTAGAAATACCTGGACCGGGGAGCTGTTTTTT
J gene: TRBJ2-2
D gene: -
V gene: TRBV19
CDR3 length: 13
clone size: -